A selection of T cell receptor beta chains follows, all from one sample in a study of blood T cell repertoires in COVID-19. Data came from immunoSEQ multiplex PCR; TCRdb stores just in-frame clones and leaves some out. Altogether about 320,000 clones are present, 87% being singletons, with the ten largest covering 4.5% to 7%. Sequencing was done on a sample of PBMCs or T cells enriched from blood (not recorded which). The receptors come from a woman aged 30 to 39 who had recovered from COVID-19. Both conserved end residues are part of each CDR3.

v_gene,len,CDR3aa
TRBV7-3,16,CASSLGQGRSTDTQYF
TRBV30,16,CAWSGAENSYNSPLHF
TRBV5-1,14,CASSPADRDSPLHF
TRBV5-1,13,CASSPDRTYEQYF
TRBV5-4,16,CASSLAIGQGRETQYF
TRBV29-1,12,CSVVVNIYGYTF
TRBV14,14,CASSPGTSADTQYF
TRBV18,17,CASSHSGDRTSGNTIYF
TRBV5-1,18,CASSLFSQWSSGANVLTF
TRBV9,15,CASSVGDSLTETQYF